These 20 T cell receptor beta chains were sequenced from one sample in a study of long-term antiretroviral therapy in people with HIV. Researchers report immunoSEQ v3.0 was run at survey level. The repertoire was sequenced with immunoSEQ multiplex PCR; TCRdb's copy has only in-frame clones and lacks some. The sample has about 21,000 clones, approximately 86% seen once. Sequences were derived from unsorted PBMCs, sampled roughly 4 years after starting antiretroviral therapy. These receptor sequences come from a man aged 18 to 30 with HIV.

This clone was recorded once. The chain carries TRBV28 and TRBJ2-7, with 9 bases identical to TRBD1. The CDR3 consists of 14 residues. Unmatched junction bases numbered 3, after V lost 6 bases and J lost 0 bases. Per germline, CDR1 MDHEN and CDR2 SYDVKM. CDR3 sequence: CASSHRGLSYEQYF. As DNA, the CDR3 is TGTGCCAGCAGCCACAGGGGGCTCTCCTACGAGCAGTACTTC.

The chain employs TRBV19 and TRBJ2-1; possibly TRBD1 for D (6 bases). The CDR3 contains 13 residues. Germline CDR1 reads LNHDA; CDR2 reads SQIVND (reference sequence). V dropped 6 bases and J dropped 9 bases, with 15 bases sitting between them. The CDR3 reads CASSLQGVGEQFF. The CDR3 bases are TGTGCCAGTAGCTTACAGGGAGTCGGTGAGCAGTTCTTC.

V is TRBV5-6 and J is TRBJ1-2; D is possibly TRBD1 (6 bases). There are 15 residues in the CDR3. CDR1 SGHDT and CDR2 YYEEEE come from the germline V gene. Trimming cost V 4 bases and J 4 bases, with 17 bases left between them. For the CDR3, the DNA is TGTGCCAGCAGCACTGGACAGACCCAACTCTATGGCTACACCTTC. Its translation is CASSTGQTQLYGYTF.

CDR3 sequence: CASSSSGTLETEAFF. Written as DNA, the CDR3 is TGTGCCAGCAGTTCATCCGGGACACTGGAGACTGAAGCTTTCTTT. This chain connects TRBV28 to TRBJ1-1; D might be TRBD1 (6 bases). Germline loops: CDR1 MDHEN, CDR2 SYDVKM. The V gene lost 4 bases and the J gene lost 5 bases, with 17 bases spanning the gap. This CDR3 spans 15 amino acids. The variable domain in full, with the rest retrieved from reference TRBV28 and TRBJ1-1, is DVKVTQSSRYLVKRTGEKVFLECVQDMDHENMFWYRQDPGLGLRLIYFSYDVKMKEKGDIPEGYSVSREKKERFSLILESASTNQTSMYLCASSSSGTLETEAFFGQGTRLTVV.

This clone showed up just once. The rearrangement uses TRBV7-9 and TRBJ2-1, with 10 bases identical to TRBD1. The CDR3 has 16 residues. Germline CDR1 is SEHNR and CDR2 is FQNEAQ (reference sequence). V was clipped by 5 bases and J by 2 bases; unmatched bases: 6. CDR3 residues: CASSPGTGATYNEQFF. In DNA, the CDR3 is TGTGCCAGCAGCCCAGGGACAGGGGCGACCTACAATGAGCAGTTCTTC.

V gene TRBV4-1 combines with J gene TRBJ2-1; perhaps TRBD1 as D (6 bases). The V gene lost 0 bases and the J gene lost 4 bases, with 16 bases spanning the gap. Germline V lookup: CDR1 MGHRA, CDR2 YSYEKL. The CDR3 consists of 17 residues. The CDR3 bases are TGCGCCAGCAGCCAAGATCCTGCCAGGGGATCGTACAATGAGCAGTTCTTC. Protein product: CASSQDPARGSYNEQFF.

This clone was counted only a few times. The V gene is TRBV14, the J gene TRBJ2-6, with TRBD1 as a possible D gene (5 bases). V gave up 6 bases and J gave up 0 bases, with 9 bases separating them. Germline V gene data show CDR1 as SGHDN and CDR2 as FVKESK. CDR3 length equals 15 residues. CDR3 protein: CASRGAYSGANVLTF. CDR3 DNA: TGTGCCAGCAGAGGGGCATACTCTGGGGCCAACGTCCTGACTTTC. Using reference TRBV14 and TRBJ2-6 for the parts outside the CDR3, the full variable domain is EAGVTQFPSHSVIEKGQTVTLRCDPISGHDNLYWYRRVMGKEIKFLLHFVKESKQDESGMPNNRFLAERTGGTYSTLKVQPAELEDSGVYFCASRGAYSGANVLTFGAGSRLTVL.

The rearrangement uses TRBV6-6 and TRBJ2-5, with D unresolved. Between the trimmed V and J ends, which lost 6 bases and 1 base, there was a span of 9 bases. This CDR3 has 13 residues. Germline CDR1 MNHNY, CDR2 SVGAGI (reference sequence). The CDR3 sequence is CASSPTRQETQYF. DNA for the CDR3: TGTGCCAGCAGCCCGACACGCCAAGAGACCCAGTACTTC.

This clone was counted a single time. This CDR3 is CASSHGQGVEEQYF. Here the CDR3 DNA reads TGTGCCAGCAGCCACGGACAGGGGGTCGAGGAGCAGTACTTC. The rearrangement uses TRBV11-3 and TRBJ2-7; 10 bases align to TRBD1. The CDR3 is made up of 14 amino acids. V lost 5 bases and J lost 7; bases outside the gene matches: 8. The V gene's germline CDR1 is SGHNT and CDR2 YENEEA. The full variable domain, rest sourced from reference TRBV11-3 and TRBJ2-7, is EAGVVQSPRYKIIEKKQPVAFWCNPISGHNTLYWYLQNLGQGPELLIRYENEEAVDDSQLPKDRFSAERLKGVDSTLKIQPAELGDSAVYLCASSHGQGVEEQYFGPGTRLTVT.

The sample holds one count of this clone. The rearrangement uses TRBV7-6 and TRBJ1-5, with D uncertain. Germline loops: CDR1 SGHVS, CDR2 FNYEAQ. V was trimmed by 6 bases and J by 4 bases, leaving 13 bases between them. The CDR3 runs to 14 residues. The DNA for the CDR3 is TGTGCCAGCAGTAGAGCGGGCCTTAATCAGCCCCAGCATTTT. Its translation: CASSRAGLNQPQHF.

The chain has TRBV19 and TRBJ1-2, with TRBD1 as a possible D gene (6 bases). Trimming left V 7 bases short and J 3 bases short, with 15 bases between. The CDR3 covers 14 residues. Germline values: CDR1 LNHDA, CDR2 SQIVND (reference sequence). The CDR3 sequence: CASTTRGGDYGYTF. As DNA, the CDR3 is TGTGCCAGTACCACGAGGGGGGGAGACTATGGCTACACCTTC.

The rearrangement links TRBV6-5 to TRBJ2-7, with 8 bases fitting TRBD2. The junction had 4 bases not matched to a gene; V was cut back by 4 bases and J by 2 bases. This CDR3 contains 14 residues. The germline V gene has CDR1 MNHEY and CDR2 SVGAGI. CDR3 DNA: TGTGCCAGCAGTTCCTCGGGGGGGACCTACGAGCAGTACGTC. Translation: CASSSSGGTYEQYV.

CDR3 nucleotide sequence: TGTGCCAGCTCAATACAGGTTTCCGAAAAACTGTTTTTT. It yields the protein CASSIQVSEKLFF. The chain is built from TRBV18 and TRBJ1-4; possible D gene TRBD1, 5 bases. This CDR3 is built from 13 residues. The germline V and J ends were trimmed by 5 bases and 8 bases, with 12 bases remaining between them. Germline V lookup: CDR1 KGHSH, CDR2 LQKENI.

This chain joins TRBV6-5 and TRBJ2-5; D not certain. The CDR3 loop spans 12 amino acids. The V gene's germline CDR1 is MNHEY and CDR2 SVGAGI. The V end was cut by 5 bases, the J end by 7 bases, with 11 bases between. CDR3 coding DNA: TGTGCCAGCAGTGTCGACTCCTTGACCCAGTACTTC. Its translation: CASSVDSLTQYF.

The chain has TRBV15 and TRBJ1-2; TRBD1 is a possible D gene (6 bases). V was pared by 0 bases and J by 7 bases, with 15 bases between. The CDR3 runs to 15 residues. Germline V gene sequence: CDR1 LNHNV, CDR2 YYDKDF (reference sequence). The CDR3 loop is CATSRDQQGSTGYTF. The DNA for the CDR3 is TGTGCCACCAGCAGAGATCAACAGGGATCTACTGGCTACACCTTC.

The CDR3 nucleotides are TGTGCCACCAGCAGAGATCGGAGCAATGAGCAGTTCTTC. Its translation is CATSRDRSNEQFF. The chain uses TRBV15 and TRBJ2-1; D is unresolved. Germline loops: CDR1 LNHNV, CDR2 YYDKDF (reference sequence). V was cut by 0 bases and J by 6 bases, with 6 bases left in between. CDR3 length equals 13 residues.

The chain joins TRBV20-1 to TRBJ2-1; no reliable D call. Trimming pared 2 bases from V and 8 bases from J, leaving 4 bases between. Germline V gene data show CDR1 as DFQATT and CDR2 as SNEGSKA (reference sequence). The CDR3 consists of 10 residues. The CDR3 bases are TGCAGTGCTAGAATACATGAGCAGTTCTTC. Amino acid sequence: CSARIHEQFF.

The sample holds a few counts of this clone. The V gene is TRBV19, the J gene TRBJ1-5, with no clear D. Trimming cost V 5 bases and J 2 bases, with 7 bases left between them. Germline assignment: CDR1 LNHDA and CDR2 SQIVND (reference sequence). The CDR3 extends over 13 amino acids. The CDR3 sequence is CASSQQRNQPQHF. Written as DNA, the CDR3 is TGTGCCAGTAGTCAGCAGCGCAATCAGCCCCAGCATTTT.

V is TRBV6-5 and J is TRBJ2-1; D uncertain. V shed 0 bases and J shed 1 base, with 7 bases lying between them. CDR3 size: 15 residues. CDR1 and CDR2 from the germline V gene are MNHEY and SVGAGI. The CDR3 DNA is TGTGCCAGCAGTTACTCCCCGGAATCCTACAATGAGCAGTTCTTC. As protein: CASSYSPESYNEQFF.

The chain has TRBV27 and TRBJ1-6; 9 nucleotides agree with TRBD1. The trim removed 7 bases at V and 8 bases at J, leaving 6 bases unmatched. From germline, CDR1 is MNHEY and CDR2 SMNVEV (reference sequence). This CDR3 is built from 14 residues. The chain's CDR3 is CASTKQGADSPLHF. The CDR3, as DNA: TGTGCCAGCACCAAACAGGGGGCCGATTCACCCCTCCACTTT.